Given below is one T cell receptor beta chain in context. Its antigen remains unidentified. The record originates from a study of TIL therapy for anti-PD-1-resistant metastatic lung cancer. As for the study in general: A few tumors were EGFR-mutant and two were ALK-rearranged. Median tumor mutation burden was 1.5 mutations per megabase.

This was the immunoSEQ v3 assay. Sequenced by immunoSEQ multiplex PCR; TCRdb stores in-frame clones only, minus some. The data hold about 46,000 clones, with 80% to 90% observed a single time. V shed 6 bases, J shed 2 bases, and the junction held 4 bases outside the gene matches. CDR3 size: 14 residues. Germline V CDR1 and CDR2: SGHAT, FQNNGV. The study's findings and limits: Treatment-naive, never-smoker and oncogene-addicted patients were overrepresented in this highly selected cohort.

Specified time point: pre-treatment sample, taken before nivolumab and TIL therapy. This material consisted of blood, taken at baseline. The receptor was derived from a person aged 25 to 85 with non-small cell lung cancer. The rearrangement uses TRBV11-2 and TRBJ2-7; 10 bases match TRBD2. The CDR3 is CASRPSGGAYEQYF. CDR3 DNA: TGTGCCAGCAGGCCTAGCGGGGGAGCCTACGAGCAGTACTTC. Looking up the rest from reference TRBV11-2 and TRBJ2-7 gives the full variable domain: EAGVAQSPRYKIIEKRQSVAFWCNPISGHATLYWYQQILGQGPKLLIQFQNNGVVDDSQLPKDRFSAERLKGVDSTLKIQPAKLEDSAVYLCASRPSGGAYEQYFGPGTRLTVT.